The 32 T cell receptor beta chains reported below all come from one sample, sequenced in a study of T cell responses to AZD1222 COVID-19 vaccine. Assay used: immunoSEQ multiplex PCR; TCRdb lists only in-frame clones, some missing. The table has roughly 100,000 clones, just over 90% seen once. The sequencing used peripheral blood, collected 28 days after the second AZD1222 dose. All receptors come from an adult who received the AZD1222 COVID-19 vaccine.

This sequence joins TRBV5-4 and TRBJ2-1; the match to TRBD2 covers 14 bases. In germline, CDR1 is SGHNT, CDR2 YYREEE (reference sequence). V gave up 2 bases and J gave up 8 bases; unmatched junction bases: 6. The CDR3 has 16 residues. CDR3 residues: CASSFRLAGGPDEQFF. In DNA, the CDR3 is TGTGCCAGCAGCTTCCGACTAGCGGGAGGGCCGGATGAGCAGTTCTTC.

The chain has TRBV7-2 and TRBJ2-3; D ambiguous. Per the germline V gene, CDR1 is SGHTA and CDR2 is FQGNSA. The CDR3 consists of 15 residues. The germline V and J ends were trimmed by 1 base and 6 bases, with 14 bases remaining between them. The CDR3 DNA follows: TGTGCCAGCAGCTTAGTTCCCCCCCCTTTGGATACGCAGTATTTT. Its protein is CASSLVPPPLDTQYF.

The chain employs TRBV5-1 and TRBJ2-3; the D is unclear. From germline, CDR1 is SGHRS and CDR2 YFSETQ. CDR3 length: 13 amino acids. V was cut by 5 bases and J by 2 bases, with 9 bases left in between. CDR3 sequence reads: CASSSTLTDTQYF. Written as DNA, the CDR3 is TGCGCCAGCAGTTCCACACTCACAGATACGCAGTATTTT.

This clone was detected once. V and J are TRBV6-5 and TRBJ2-5; the D gene is possibly TRBD1 (5 bases). With 10 bases removed from V and 1 base from J, the gap between germline ends came to 13 bases. The germline CDR1 and CDR2 sequences are MNHEY and SVGAGI. CDR3 length: 13 residues. CDR3 protein: CATSRQIQETQYF. CDR3 bases: TGTGCCACCTCTCGACAGATCCAAGAGACCCAGTACTTC.

This clone was detected once. The rearrangement uses TRBV6-2 or TRBV6-3 and TRBJ1-5; 7 bases are a match to TRBD1. Looked up from germline, CDR1 is MNHEY and CDR2 is SVGEGT. The CDR3 runs to 17 residues. The V segment lost 2 bases and the J segment 0 bases; nucleotides outside the gene matches: 7. The CDR3 nucleotides are TGTGCCAGCAGTTACCGTCGAGGGGGCGGTAGCAATCAGCCCCAGCATTTT. Translating it yields CASSYRRGGGSNQPQHF.

This chain joins TRBV2 and TRBJ2-2, with D possibly being TRBD1 (6 bases). Trimming pared 8 bases from V and 6 bases from J, leaving 16 bases between. The germline V gene encodes CDR1 SNHLY and CDR2 FYNNEI. The CDR3 totals 14 residues. The CDR3 DNA sequence: TGTGCCAGCCGAACAGGGCTACGGGCCGGGGAGCTGTTTTTT. Translated: CASRTGLRAGELFF.

The chain carries TRBV29-1 and TRBJ1-2, with D maybe TRBD1 (6 bases). CDR3 size: 12 residues. The germline V gene has CDR1 SQVTM and CDR2 ANQGSEA. Trimming cost V 8 bases and J 8 bases, with 18 bases left between them. The CDR3 loop is CSSRDIVGGYTF. CDR3 nucleotide sequence: TGCAGCTCCCGGGACATCGTTGGAGGCTACACCTTC.

On this clone itself: The sample carries other DNA sequences with the same CDR3. This chain links TRBV15 with TRBJ1-4; D is undetermined. V shed 1 base and J shed 6 bases, with 3 bases lying between them. The germline CDR1 and CDR2 sequences are LNHNV and YYDKDF (reference sequence). The CDR3 length is 12 residues. CDR3 DNA: TGTGCCACCAGCAGAGTGGATGAAAAACTGTTTTTT. This gives the protein CATSRVDEKLFF.

The genes are TRBV7-2 and TRBJ1-5, with D possibly being TRBD1 (5 bases). There are 14 residues in the CDR3. CDR1 and CDR2 from the germline V gene are SGHTA and FQGNSA. Between the trimmed V and J ends, which lost 2 bases and 6 bases, there was a span of 11 bases. For the CDR3, the DNA is TGTGCCAGCAGCTTACAGGGACGGGGTCAGCCCCAGCATTTT. Amino acids: CASSLQGRGQPQHF. Full variable domain (rest looked up from reference TRBV7-2 and TRBJ1-5): GAGVSQSPSNKVTEKGKDVELRCDPISGHTALYWYRQSLGQGLEFLIYFQGNSAPDKSGLPSDRFSAERTGGSVSTLTIQRTQQEDSAVYLCASSLQGRGQPQHFGDGTRLSIL.

The rearrangement uses TRBV18 and TRBJ1-1; D gene ambiguous. There are 13 residues in the CDR3. Trimming shortened V by 3 bases and J by 3 bases, and 8 bases separated the two germline ends. Germline V CDR1 and CDR2: KGHSH, LQKENI. CDR3 amino acids: CASSPVPDTEAFF. Here the CDR3 DNA reads TGTGCCAGCTCACCGGTACCAGACACTGAAGCTTTCTTT. Full variable domain (remainder filled in from reference TRBV18 and TRBJ1-1): NAGVMQNPRHLVRRRGQEARLRCSPMKGHSHVYWYRQLPEEGLKFMVYLQKENIIDESGMPKERFSAEFPKEGPSILRIQQVVRGDSAAYFCASSPVPDTEAFFGQGTRLTVV.

This sequence joins TRBV10-3 and TRBJ2-1; no clear D gene. This CDR3 is built from 12 residues. V lost 3 bases and J lost 10, with 10 bases in between. From germline, CDR1 is ENHRY and CDR2 SYGVKD. The DNA for the CDR3 is TGTGCCATCAGTGAATTGGGGAACGAGCAGTTCTTC. It codes for CAISELGNEQFF.

The CDR3 coding sequence is TGTGCCAGCAGCCTCAGGGGAGGGATCCACGAGCAGTACTTC. Protein product: CASSLRGGIHEQYF. The chain links TRBV14 to TRBJ2-7, with D perhaps TRBD2 (7 bases). This CDR3 comprises 14 residues. The V gene's germline CDR1 is SGHDN and CDR2 FVKESK. The V end lost 4 bases, the J end lost 5 bases, and 15 bases lay between the germline ends.

Only one count was recorded for this clone. The chain has TRBV10-3 and TRBJ2-1; 7 bases agree with TRBD1. The CDR3 sequence is 15 residues long. The V gene's germline CDR1 is ENHRY and CDR2 SYGVKD. V was pared by 3 bases and J by 1 base, with 3 bases of the junction left unmatched. CDR3 nucleotide sequence: TGTGCCATCAGTGAAATACAGGGGTCCTACAATGAGCAGTTCTTC. Translated: CAISEIQGSYNEQFF.

This chain joins TRBV6-5 and TRBJ2-3; possibly TRBD1 for D (5 bases). The CDR3 has 14 amino acids. V shed 2 bases and J shed 3 bases, with 9 bases lying between them. The germline CDR1 and CDR2 sequences are MNHEY and SVGAGI. CDR3 nucleotide sequence: TGTGCCAGCAGTTACGCGCAGGGTACAGATACGCAGTATTTT. It encodes CASSYAQGTDTQYF.

This chain links TRBV18 with TRBJ1-2; TRBD1 matches at 8 bases. J was trimmed by 3 bases and V by 5 bases; bases with no gene match: 5. The CDR3 length is 14 residues. Germline V gene lookup returns CDR1 KGHSH and CDR2 LQKENI. CDR3 amino acids: CASSFGQGDYGYTF. The CDR3 DNA sequence: TGTGCCAGCTCATTTGGACAGGGAGACTATGGCTACACCTTC.

The chain joins TRBV6-5 to TRBJ2-7; 7 nucleotides agree with TRBD2. The germline V gene has CDR1 MNHEY and CDR2 SVGAGI. With V trimmed by 2 bases and J by 0 bases, 4 bases remained unmatched. The CDR3 sequence is 15 residues long. CDR3 protein: CASSYAGVFSYEQYF. The CDR3 bases are TGTGCCAGCAGTTACGCGGGGGTATTCTCCTACGAGCAGTACTTC.

V gene TRBV11-2 combines with J gene TRBJ2-7, with 10 nucleotides matching TRBD2. This CDR3 contains 13 residues. The germline CDR1 and CDR2 sequences are SGHAT and FQNNGV. Germline trimming cut 5 bases from V and 6 bases from J; bases unmatched to any gene: 4. CDR3 protein: CASSLSGRSEQYF. The CDR3 nucleotides read TGTGCCAGCAGCCTTAGCGGGAGGTCCGAGCAGTACTTC.

The rearrangement joins TRBV2 to TRBJ1-6, with D possibly being TRBD1 (6 bases). CDR3 size: 13 residues. CDR1 is SNHLY, CDR2 FYNNEI, per germline. V was shortened by 7 bases and J by 6 bases, with 10 bases between the two germline ends. The CDR3 region has the DNA TGTGCCAGCATCCGGGACATTAATTCACCCCTCCACTTT. Translation: CASIRDINSPLHF.

This CDR3 is CASSQTNEVQFF. The CDR3 region has the DNA TGTGCCAGCAGCCAGACTAATGAGGTGCAGTTCTTC. The J gene is TRBJ2-1, the V gene TRBV7-8, with D perhaps matching TRBD2 (5 bases). Germline loops: CDR1 SGHVS, CDR2 FQNEAQ. The CDR3 is made up of 12 amino acids. The V gene lost 5 bases and the J gene lost 12 bases, with 14 bases spanning the gap.

The rearrangement links TRBV6-5 to TRBJ1-5; 9 bases are shared with TRBD1. This CDR3 has 15 residues. J lost 4 bases, V lost 6 bases, and 7 bases had no gene match. Germline V lookup: CDR1 MNHEY, CDR2 SVGAGI. CDR3 in DNA: TGTGCCAGCAGGGGGGACAGGGTCGATAATCAGCCCCAGCATTTT. Translating gives CASRGDRVDNQPQHF.

The rearrangement uses TRBV6-5 and TRBJ1-4; D is unclear. The CDR3 spans 11 residues. Trimming removed 6 bases at V and 7 bases at J, with 6 bases between. Germline V gives CDR1 MNHEY, CDR2 SVGAGI. CDR3 residues: CASSRGEKLFF. CDR3 DNA: TGTGCCAGCAGCCGCGGTGAAAAACTGTTTTTT.

The chain uses TRBV11-2 and TRBJ1-3; D gene uncertain. Germline V gives CDR1 SGHAT, CDR2 FQNNGV. Trimming removed 3 bases from V and 6 bases from J, with 15 bases in between. The CDR3 is 15 residues long. CDR3 loop: CASSFGPKGENTIYF. The CDR3 DNA reads TGTGCCAGCAGCTTTGGGCCCAAGGGCGAAAACACCATATATTTT.

The rearrangement uses TRBV20-1 and TRBJ2-7, with D maybe TRBD2 (6 bases). CDR3 length equals 11 residues. Germline V gene lookup returns CDR1 DFQATT and CDR2 SNEGSKA (reference sequence). Trimming pared 5 bases from V and 7 bases from J, leaving 12 bases between. The CDR3 here is CSAVRELEQYF. In nucleotides, the CDR3 is TGCAGTGCTGTACGGGAGTTGGAGCAGTACTTC.

This chain joins TRBV7-9 and TRBJ2-5; 8 bases agree with TRBD2. J lost 1 base, V lost 3 bases, and 4 bases had no gene match. The CDR3 covers 15 residues. The V gene's germline CDR1 is SEHNR and CDR2 FQNEAQ (reference sequence). The CDR3 nucleotides read TGTGCCAGCAGCTTCGGTAGCGGGACCCAAGAGACCCAGTACTTC. Residues: CASSFGSGTQETQYF.

V is TRBV2 and J is TRBJ2-2, with TRBD2 identical over 9 bases. This CDR3 comprises 17 residues. CDR1 SNHLY and CDR2 FYNNEI come from the germline V gene. Trimming cost V 6 bases and J 3 bases; bases outside gene matches: 11. CDR3 bases: TGTGCCAGCAGGAGGGAGCTAGCGGGACCCCACACCGGGGAGCTGTTTTTT. This gives the protein CASRRELAGPHTGELFF.

V gene TRBV2 combines with J gene TRBJ1-4; possible D gene TRBD1, 6 bases. The CDR3 extends over 13 amino acids. Between the trimmed V and J ends, which lost 9 bases and 3 bases, there was a span of 11 bases. Germline V gene data show CDR1 as SNHLY and CDR2 as FYNNEI. The CDR3 spells CASQGIPNEKLFF. CDR3 sequence (DNA): TGTGCCAGTCAGGGGATTCCTAATGAAAAACTGTTTTTT.

The CDR3 nucleotides read TGTGCCAGCAGTTTCCGGGACTATGGCTACACCTTC. Its protein is CASSFRDYGYTF. The rearrangement joins TRBV28 to TRBJ1-2; no reliable D call. The CDR3 length is 12 residues. Germline CDR1 is MDHEN and CDR2 is SYDVKM. V lost 3 bases, J lost 3 bases, and 5 bases lay in between.

The chain recombines TRBV7-2 with TRBJ2-7; weak D call: TRBD1 (8 bases). V lost 5 bases and J 4 bases, leaving 15 bases between the germline ends. The CDR3 is 14 amino acids. The germline V gene has CDR1 SGHTA and CDR2 FQGNSA. CDR3 coding DNA: TGTGCCAGCAGCACAGGGGGACTACTTTACGAGCAGTACTTC. It is translated as CASSTGGLLYEQYF.

The chain is built from TRBV9 and TRBJ2-7; D is uncertain. The V and J ends lost 0 bases and 2 bases respectively, with 9 bases between them. Germline V gene lookup returns CDR1 SGDLS and CDR2 YYNGEE. This CDR3 comprises 14 residues. For the CDR3, the DNA is TGTGCCAGCAGCGTAGATGTCGGTCCCTACGAGCAGTACTTC. Translation: CASSVDVGPYEQYF.

This clone was seen only once. The junction does not match germline at one end; this may be a read error. The chain uses TRBV6-2 or TRBV6-3 and TRBJ2-7; D call uncertain. Germline lookup yields CDR1 MNHEY and CDR2 SVGEGT. This CDR3 contains 13 residues. The CDR3 DNA is TGTGCCAGCAGTTATGGGCAGAGGTACGGGCAGTACTTC. Protein: CASSYGQRYGQYF.

This rearrangement joins TRBV18 to TRBJ2-3, with a possible D match to TRBD1 (6 bases). The CDR3 consists of 18 residues. V lost 3 bases and J 2 bases, leaving 21 bases between the germline ends. CDR1 KGHSH and CDR2 LQKENI come from the germline V gene. This chain's CDR3 is CASSPPNTGQKNTDTQYF. The CDR3 DNA reads as TGTGCCAGCTCACCGCCCAATACGGGACAAAAGAACACAGATACGCAGTATTTT.

This chain links TRBV3-1 (or the pseudogene TRBV3-2) with TRBJ1-1; D gene ambiguous. The CDR3 is 13 residues long. Germline CDR1 LGHDT, CDR2 YNNKEL (reference sequence). Trimming shortened V by 7 bases and J by 0 bases, and 9 bases separated the two germline ends. This chain's CDR3 is CASTQAMNTEAFF. The CDR3 DNA follows: TGTGCCAGCACCCAGGCCATGAACACTGAAGCTTTCTTT.